The 8 T cell receptor beta chains listed next were all sequenced from one sample in a study of blood T cells in healthy people across ages. Combining a sample-barcoded 5' primer with a J-beta primer mix, a second PCR ran for about 6 to 12 cycles. TCRdb re-called the 5' RACE reads with MiXCR, one entry per CDR3 protein. The sample lists more than 500,000 distinct CDR3 sequences; about 29% were seen once. This same sample was also part of a study on T cells of mothers and their children.

The sample consisted of blood. All receptors come from a boy younger than 10 in good health.

Comments on this clonotype: One end of the junction is discordant with germline, which a read error may explain. The genes are TRBV20-1 and TRBJ2-6, with TRBD1 matching 8 bases. Germline CDR1 is DFQATT and CDR2 is SNEGSKA (reference sequence). This CDR3 region has 16 residues. The CDR3 region is CSARTGLRSEANVLTF. The CDR3 nucleotides are TGCAGTGCGCGGACAGGGCTTCGCTCTGAGGCCAACGTCCTGACTTTC.

The chain recombines TRBV11-2 with TRBJ2-5; a weak D match, TRBD2 (5 bases). The germline V gene encodes CDR1 SGHAT and CDR2 FQNNGV. The CDR3 has 12 residues. The germline V and J ends were trimmed by 5 bases and 5 bases, with 9 bases remaining between them. CDR3 residues: CASSKEEETQYF. The CDR3 DNA is TGTGCCAGCAGCAAGGAGGAGGAGACCCAGTACTTC.

The J gene is TRBJ2-2, the V gene TRBV12-3 or TRBV12-4, with 8 bases aligning to TRBD1. V dropped 6 bases and J dropped 7; count of bases not matched to a gene: 7. CDR3 length: 14 residues. CDR3 residues: CASRPQGVYGELFF. The CDR3 coding sequence is TGTGCCAGCAGGCCACAGGGGGTATACGGGGAGCTGTTTTTT.

V is TRBV29-1 and J is TRBJ2-1; D gene ambiguous. Germline V CDR1 and CDR2: SQVTM, ANQGSEA. The CDR3 runs to 15 residues. Trimming stripped 3 bases from V and 0 bases from J, with 12 bases between. CDR3 sequence (DNA): TGCAGCGTTGAGGCCAGGAAAAGCTCCTACAATGAGCAGTTCTTC. This translates into CSVEARKSSYNEQFF.

This rearrangement joins TRBV12-3 or TRBV12-4 to TRBJ2-1; 7 nucleotides match TRBD1. With 4 bases clipped from V and 14 bases from J, the junction kept 5 bases outside the gene matches. The CDR3 runs to 11 residues. The CDR3 reads CASSSDRDEFF. The CDR3 DNA reads TGTGCCAGCAGTTCAGACAGGGATGAGTTCTTC.

This sequence joins TRBV20-1 and TRBJ2-5, with D tentatively TRBD2 (5 bases). V lost 5 bases to trimming and J lost 2 bases, with 12 bases between them. The CDR3 loop spans 13 amino acids. CDR1 is DFQATT and CDR2 is SNEGSKA in the germline V gene (reference sequence). The CDR3 DNA follows: TGCAGTGCTCAGACGGGGAGTCAAGAGACCCAGTACTTC. Protein: CSAQTGSQETQYF.

A few counts support this clonotype. The CDR3 loop is CASSEYRTGRINEQFF. The CDR3 DNA reads TGTGCCAGCAGTGAATATAGGACAGGGAGAATCAATGAGCAGTTCTTC. The V and J genes are TRBV25-1 and TRBJ2-5; 8 bases match TRBD1. The J call may be incorrect, as the DNA end agrees better with TRBJ2-1. This CDR3 region has 16 residues. Germline V gives CDR1 MGHDK, CDR2 SYGVNS.

This clonotype was seen a handful of times. The chain links TRBV4-3 to TRBJ2-5; TRBD2 agrees at 10 bases. The J call is in doubt because the DNA end fits TRBJ2-1 better. This CDR3 has 15 residues. Germline CDR1 LGHNA, CDR2 YSLEER. The CDR3 loop is CASSQGLARVNEQFF. The CDR3, as DNA: TGCGCCAGCAGCCAGGGACTAGCGAGGGTCAATGAGCAGTTCTTC.